This passage covers 6 T cell receptor beta chains from one sample sequenced in a study of blood T cell repertoires in COVID-19. Repertoires were generated with immunoSEQ multiplex PCR, while TCRdb's copy carries only in-frame clones and drops some. The sample holds roughly 100,000 clones; about four fifths are singletons and the top ten take around 20%. The sample comprised peripheral blood. The receptors originated from a human donor in a cohort sampled during active COVID-19.

This rearrangement joins TRBV28 to TRBJ2-4; D perhaps matches TRBD1 (6 bases). Germline CDR1 is MDHEN and CDR2 is SYDVKM. CDR3 length equals 19 residues. Trimming removed 6 bases at V and 0 bases at J, with 24 bases between. The CDR3, as DNA: TGTGCCAGCAGCTTGGGGGCCGCCGGGTCCCTAATAGCCAAAAACATTCAGTACTTC. Translating it yields CASSLGAAGSLIAKNIQYF.

V and J are TRBV27 and TRBJ1-1, with TRBD1 identical over 8 bases. This CDR3 comprises 15 residues. The germline V gene encodes CDR1 MNHEY and CDR2 SMNVEV (reference sequence). The junction had 6 bases not matched to a gene; V was cut back by 5 bases and J by 1 base. The CDR3 DNA is TGTGCCAGCAGTCCTACGACAGGGGCGAACACTGAAGCTTTCTTT. This codes for CASSPTTGANTEAFF.

This clone was seen a few times. The rearrangement joins TRBV27 to TRBJ2-2; 10 bases line up with TRBD1. The CDR3 is 17 residues long. CDR1 MNHEY and CDR2 SMNVEV come from the germline V gene (reference sequence). With V trimmed by 0 bases and J by 0 bases, 1 base remained unmatched. The CDR3: CASSLSGQGPNTGELFF. The CDR3 coding sequence is TGTGCCAGCAGTTTATCGGGACAGGGGCCGAACACCGGGGAGCTGTTTTTT.

This chain links TRBV28 with TRBJ1-2, with a tentative D call TRBD1 (5 bases). Trimming took 5 bases from V and 4 from J, leaving 11 bases between them. This CDR3 has 13 residues. From germline, CDR1 is MDHEN and CDR2 SYDVKM. CDR3 nucleotide sequence: TGTGCCAGCAGTCCCGGGGGGAGCTATGGCTACACCTTC. Its translation: CASSPGGSYGYTF.

The CDR3 nucleotides are TGTGCCAGCAGCCAACGTAGCGGGAGGTCCCACGAGCAGTACTTC. This sequence encodes CASSQRSGRSHEQYF. This sequence joins TRBV3-1 (or the pseudogene TRBV3-2) and TRBJ2-7; 10 bases align to TRBD2. CDR3 length equals 15 residues. V lost 2 bases to trimming and J lost 5 bases; unmatched junction nucleotides: 6. From germline, CDR1 is LGHDT and CDR2 YNNKEL (reference sequence).

This clone was seen once. This sequence joins TRBV7-9 and TRBJ2-7; possibly TRBD2 for D (6 bases). The V gene lost 0 bases and the J gene lost 4 bases, with 13 bases spanning the gap. Germline V gene sequence: CDR1 SEHNR, CDR2 FQNEAQ (reference sequence). CDR3 length equals 15 residues. As DNA, the CDR3 is TGTGCCAGCAGCTTAGCTCGCGGAGGGAGATACGAGCAGTACTTC. Its protein product is CASSLARGGRYEQYF. The full variable domain, its missing parts supplied by reference TRBV7-9 and TRBJ2-7, is DTGVSQNPRHKITKRGQNVTFRCDPISEHNRLYWYRQTLGQGPEFLTYFQNEAQLEKSRLLSDRFSAERPKGSFSTLEIQRTEQGDSAMYLCASSLARGGRYEQYFGPGTRLTVT.